The 2 T cell receptor beta chains presented below share a single source sample, sequenced in a study of cytomegalovirus exposure and HLA in healthy donors. Vbeta (60) and Jbeta (13) primers were used in the PCR. The assay was immunoSEQ multiplex PCR, and TCRdb's table has in-frame clones only and misses some. The sample totals under 120,000 clones. Sequencing used PBMCs. These receptors originate from a man between 45 and 60 years old in good health and CMV-seronegative.

This chain links TRBV30 with TRBJ2-7; TRBD2 agrees at 13 bases. Per the germline V gene, CDR1 is GTSNPN and CDR2 is SVGIG (reference sequence). This CDR3 is 14 amino acids long. Unmatched junction bases numbered 3, after V lost 2 bases and J lost 5 bases. CDR3: CAWSKGTSGNEQYF. The CDR3 DNA follows: TGTGCCTGGAGTAAAGGGACTAGCGGGAACGAGCAGTACTTC.

The chain recombines TRBV7-9 with TRBJ1-4; 8 bases are shared with TRBD1. The CDR3 is 16 residues long. Germline V gene data show CDR1 as SEHNR and CDR2 as FQNEAQ (reference sequence). J lost 4 bases, V lost 6 bases, and 10 bases had no gene match. The CDR3 DNA reads as TGTGCCAGCAGTGCGACCTTCGACAGGGGTAATGAAAAACTGTTTTTT. Translating gives CASSATFDRGNEKLFF.